The entry below gives a single T cell receptor (beta chain) sequence along with its context. Its antigen is not yet known. No much larger clonotype is one base removed from it; base qualities were not supplied. The data were taken from a study of shared clonotypes between healthy human individuals (dated by TCRdb to 2018 to 2020). Background for the entire study: A few men and two women, aged 18 to 49 years, made up the cohort. Per donor, three plates each were used for CD4 naive and CD4 memory, two for CD8 naive, and one for CD8 memory. Blood TCR repertoires of about five healthy adults were deeply sequenced to estimate repertoire size and the extent of clonotype sharing between individuals. To increase sequencing depth and limit assay-specific biases, TCR repertoire library preparation and sequencing were carried out by different laboratories using diverse techniques. Per donor, leukapheresis produced somewhere between about 0.94 and 9 billion PBMCs.

Points the paper makes about the study in general: Naive subsets generally had larger estimated clonotype richness than memory subsets. Rarefaction of sorted-subset datasets indicated incomplete sequencing despite the large sequencing depth. The small number of donors limited the genetic and exposure-history diversity represented. Sampling was restricted to blood, and TCR repertoires in tissues likely differ from the TCR repertoires found in blood. Pairwise subsampling led to the expectation that sequencing depth would affect the degree of clonotype sharing among donors. Higher generation probabilities were observed for clonotypes shared by all four sorted-subset donors than for non-shared clonotypes. When a few donors were compared, the shared fraction of clonotypes was about 5.5% for naive CD4, 3.5% for naive CD8, 2.3% for memory CD4, and 0.3% to 0.5% for memory CD8.

The donors were healthy, HIV-negative adults who had no recently reported acute infections or vaccinations. Every donor was a Caucasian adult residing in Nashville, Tennessee, USA. CD4+ T cells were enriched through magnetic negative selection, after which naive cells were positively selected on CD45RA and the remaining negative fraction served as the memory subset. After blood collection by leukapheresis, PBMCs were isolated using Ficoll-Histopaque density gradient centrifugation and then cryopreserved in the vapor phase of liquid nitrogen. Analytical flow cytometry was used to check the purity and quantity of each magnetically sorted T cell population. Each sorted fraction had its genomic DNA isolated and then quantified by UV absorbance on a Nanodrop 2000c. Using the deep immunoSEQ assay, TCR CDR3 regions were amplified from genomic DNA by multiplex PCR. Extracted genomic DNA from each cell subset was distributed evenly across all wells of several immunoSEQ 96-well plates, and each plate was treated as a replicate. For sorted subsets, 200 to 250 ng genomic DNA, equal to 30,000 or so T cell genomes, was loaded into each replicate PCR. Purified libraries were quantified with a Qubit 3.0 fluorometer, sized on a Bioanalyzer 2100, and re-quantified with the KAPA Library Quantification kit. A separate single-read 150-cycle Illumina NextSeq 550 flow cell was used to sequence each immunoSEQ 96-well plate. The original pipeline was this. The immunoSEQ output contained only junctional sequences without quality scores, so filtering could not match that applied to full-length reads. To assign V/J genes and CDR3, sequences were annotated using PyIR, a Python wrapper for IgBLAST v1.9, with IMGT germline references. Any read was removed if the V/J assignment was weak (E-value above 1e-6), the CDR3 was missing, or the read contained stop codons, out-of-frame junctions, or ambiguous translated residues. A V3J clonotype was defined by an identical inferred V gene, J gene, and CDR3 amino acid sequence. Percentage overlap between repertoires was computed as shared unique clonotypes divided by the size of the smaller repertoire. Three approaches were used to assess repertoire richness: RTK rarefaction, the Chao1 estimator, and Recon v2.1 estimates of unobserved clonotypes. Generation probabilities were computed with OLGA for all TCRbeta clonotypes obtained by the gDNA method from a handful of donors. TCRdb obtained this table from immuneACCESS and retained in-frame rearrangements with V and J assigned. These tables miss some clones; where compared with another copy, unresolved V genes account for less than half of the shortfall, and the remainder is unexplained. V, J and clone size reflect that table, while D and trimming were determined from the DNA. Across this sample there are some 1 million clones, with about 70% seen only once. The ten largest clones capture roughly 1.5% of the sample.

Including cysteine and phenylalanine, the CDR3 has 13 amino acids. Only CDR3 DNA is held: 39 bases, read in frame from base 1. From a lookup of the germline V gene (reference sequence), CDR1 and CDR2 are MNHEY and SMNVEV. Trimming at the junction amounts to 5 bases on V and 11 bases on J, and the germline ends lie 18 bases apart. The sequence links TRBV27 to TRBJ2-5; TRBD1 is a possible D gene, resting on 7 matching bases. The specimen sequenced was memory CD4+ T cells sorted from blood. The label giving this sample's cell subset or site can be read as: CD45RA-negative fraction. The source is a man younger than 35 in good health. The nucleotide sequence reads as follows: TGTGCCAGCAGTCGGGACAGAACGGGGGAGCAGTACTTC. Protein translation: CASSRDRTGEQYF.